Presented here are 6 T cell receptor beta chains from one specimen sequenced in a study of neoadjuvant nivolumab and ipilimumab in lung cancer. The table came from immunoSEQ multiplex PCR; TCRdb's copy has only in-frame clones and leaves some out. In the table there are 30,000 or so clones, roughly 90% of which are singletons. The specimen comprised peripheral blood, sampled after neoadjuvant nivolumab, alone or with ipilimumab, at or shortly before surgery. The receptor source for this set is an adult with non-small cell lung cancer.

DNA of the CDR3: TGCAGTGCTAGTCCAGCGGAAGAGCAGTTCTTC. It specifies CSASPAEEQFF. V and J are TRBV20-1 and TRBJ2-1; D may be TRBD2 (5 bases). Germline CDR1 and CDR2: DFQATT and SNEGSKA (reference sequence). The CDR3 is 11 residues long. Trimming pared 3 bases from V and 10 bases from J, leaving 10 bases between.

The CDR3 DNA sequence: TGTGCCAGCAGCCCCCAGACAGGGGACAATCAGCCCCAGCATTTT. Its translation: CASSPQTGDNQPQHF. The chain employs TRBV7-2 and TRBJ1-5, with 8 bases lining up with TRBD1. The CDR3 consists of 15 residues. The V gene's germline CDR1 is SGHTA and CDR2 FQGNSA. The V and J ends lost 5 bases and 3 bases, in that order; junction bases with no gene match: 6.

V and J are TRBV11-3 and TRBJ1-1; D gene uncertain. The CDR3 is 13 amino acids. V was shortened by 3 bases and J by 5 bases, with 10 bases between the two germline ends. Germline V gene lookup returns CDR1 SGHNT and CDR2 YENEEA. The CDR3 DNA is TGTGCCAGCAGCTTTACCGGGGTGACTGAAGCTTTCTTT. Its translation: CASSFTGVTEAFF. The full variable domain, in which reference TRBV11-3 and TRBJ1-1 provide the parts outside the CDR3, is EAGVVQSPRYKIIEKKQPVAFWCNPISGHNTLYWYLQNLGQGPELLIRYENEEAVDDSQLPKDRFSAERLKGVDSTLKIQPAELGDSAVYLCASSFTGVTEAFFGQGTRLTVV.

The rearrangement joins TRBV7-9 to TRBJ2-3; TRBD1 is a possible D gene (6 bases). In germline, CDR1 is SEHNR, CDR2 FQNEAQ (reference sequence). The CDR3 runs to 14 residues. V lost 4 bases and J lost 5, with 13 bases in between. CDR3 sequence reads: CASSSPGVGDTQYF. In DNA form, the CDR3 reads TGTGCCAGCAGCTCCCCAGGGGTCGGAGATACGCAGTATTTT.

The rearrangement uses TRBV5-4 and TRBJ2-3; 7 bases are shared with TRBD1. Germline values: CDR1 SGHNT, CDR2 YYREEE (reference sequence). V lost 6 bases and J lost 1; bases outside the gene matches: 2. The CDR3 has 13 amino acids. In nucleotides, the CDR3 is TGTGCCAGCACCGGGACAGGCACAGATACGCAGTATTTT. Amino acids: CASTGTGTDTQYF.

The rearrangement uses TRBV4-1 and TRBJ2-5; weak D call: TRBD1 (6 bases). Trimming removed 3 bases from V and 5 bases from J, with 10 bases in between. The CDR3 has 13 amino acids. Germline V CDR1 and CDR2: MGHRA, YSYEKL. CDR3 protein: CASSQGAEETQYF. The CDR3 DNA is TGCGCCAGCAGCCAGGGGGCGGAGGAGACCCAGTACTTC.